These 5 T cell receptor beta chains came from one sample sequenced in a study of T cells in Graves' hyperthyroidism and ophthalmopathy. Regions amplified from RNA transcripts were the TCR beta CDR3 regions. The TCR CDR3 was amplified in a first-round RT-PCR using the HTBI primer set. From the multiplex PCR reads, TCRdb called clonotypes with MiXCR, one entry per CDR3 protein. The sample includes about 410,000 distinct CDR3 sequences, roughly 14% seen only once; the top ten take roughly 13%. Sequenced sample: blood. These receptors were collected from a man younger than 35 with Graves' ophthalmopathy.

CDR3 DNA: TGTGCCAGCAGCCCAGGCGAATTAAGTGAAAAACTGTTTTTT. As protein: CASSPGELSEKLFF. This sequence joins TRBV7-2 and TRBJ1-4, with D unclear. The CDR3 sequence is 14 residues long. Per germline, CDR1 SGHTA and CDR2 FQGNSA. Trimming stripped 5 bases from V and 7 bases from J, with 14 bases between.

This clonotype has ten or more counts. The chain links TRBV30 to TRBJ2-1; 11 bases fit TRBD2. CDR1 and CDR2 from the germline V gene are GTSNPN and SVGIG (reference sequence). The CDR3 is 14 amino acids. The J segment lost 10 bases and the V segment lost 2 bases, leaving 7 bases of the junction unmatched. CDR3 sequence reads: CAWSKTSGATEQFF. The CDR3 nucleotides are TGTGCCTGGAGTAAGACTAGCGGGGCCACGGAGCAGTTCTTC.

About this clonotype: A much larger clone lies one base from this, so it may be a read error. The chain uses TRBV11-3 and TRBJ2-1; TRBD1 matches 7 bases. V lost 4 bases and J lost 10; bases outside the gene matches: 10. The CDR3 is 14 residues long. The V gene's germline CDR1 is SGHNT and CDR2 YENEEA. The CDR3 DNA reads TGTGCCAGCAGCTCCCGGGACAGAGGCCACGAGCAGTTCTTC. Its protein product is CASSSRDRGHEQFF. The complete variable domain, with remaining parts taken from reference TRBV11-3 and TRBJ2-1, reads EAGVVQSPRYKIIEKKQPVAFWCNPISGHNTLYWYLQNLGQGPELLIRYENEEAVDDSQLPKDRFSAERLKGVDSTLKIQPAELGDSAVYLCASSSRDRGHEQFFGPGTRLTVL.

Ten or more counts support this clonotype. V and J are TRBV6-6 and TRBJ1-2, with TRBD1 matching 8 bases. V shed 0 bases, J shed 4 bases, and the junction held 10 bases outside the gene matches. The length of the CDR3 is 17 residues. Germline V CDR1 and CDR2: MNHNY, SVGAGI (reference sequence). The CDR3 reads CASSYSLQGAVLYGYTF. The DNA for the CDR3 is TGTGCCAGCAGTTACTCGCTTCAGGGGGCGGTCCTCTATGGCTACACCTTC.

The chain joins TRBV10-3 to TRBJ2-7; 10 bases line up with TRBD1. Germline V gives CDR1 ENHRY, CDR2 SYGVKD. Trimming cost V 10 bases and J 1 base; bases outside gene matches: 13. The CDR3 contains 16 residues. DNA for the CDR3: TGTGCCACTTCACTCGGCGGGGGACAGGGGTCCTACGAGCAGTACTTC. It translates to CATSLGGGQGSYEQYF.